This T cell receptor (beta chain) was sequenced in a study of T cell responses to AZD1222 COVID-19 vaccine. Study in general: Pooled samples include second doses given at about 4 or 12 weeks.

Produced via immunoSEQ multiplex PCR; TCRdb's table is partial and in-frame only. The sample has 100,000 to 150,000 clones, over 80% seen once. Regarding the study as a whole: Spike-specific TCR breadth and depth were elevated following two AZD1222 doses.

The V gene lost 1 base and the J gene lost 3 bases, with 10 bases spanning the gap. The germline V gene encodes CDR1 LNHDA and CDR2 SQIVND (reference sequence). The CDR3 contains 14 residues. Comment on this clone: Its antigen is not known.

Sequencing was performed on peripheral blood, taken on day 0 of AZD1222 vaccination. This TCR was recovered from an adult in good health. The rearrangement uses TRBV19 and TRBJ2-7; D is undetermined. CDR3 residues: CASSIAGPRYEQYF. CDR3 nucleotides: TGTGCCAGTAGTATAGCCGGGCCCCGCTACGAGCAGTACTTC.